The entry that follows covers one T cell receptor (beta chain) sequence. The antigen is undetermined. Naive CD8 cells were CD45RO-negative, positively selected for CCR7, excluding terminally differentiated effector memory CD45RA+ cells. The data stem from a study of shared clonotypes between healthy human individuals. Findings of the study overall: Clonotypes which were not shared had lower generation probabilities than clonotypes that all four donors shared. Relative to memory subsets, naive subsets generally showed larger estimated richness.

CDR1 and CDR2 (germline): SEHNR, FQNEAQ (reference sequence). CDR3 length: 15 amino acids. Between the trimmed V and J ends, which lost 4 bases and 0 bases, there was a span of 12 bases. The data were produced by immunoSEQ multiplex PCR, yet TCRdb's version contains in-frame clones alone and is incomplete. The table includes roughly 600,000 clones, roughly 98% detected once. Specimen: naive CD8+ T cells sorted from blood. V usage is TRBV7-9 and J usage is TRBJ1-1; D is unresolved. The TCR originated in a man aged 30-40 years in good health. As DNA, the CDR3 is TGTGCCAGCAGCTCTGGAGACGGCTTGAACACTGAAGCTTTCTTT. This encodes CASSSGDGLNTEAFF.